The 25 T cell receptor beta chains given below trace back to one sample, sequenced in a study of T cells in Graves' hyperthyroidism and ophthalmopathy (dated by TCRdb to about 2019). Preparation of the library involved multiplex PCR. The sequencer listed for this sample is Illumina HiSeq 2000. The TCR beta CDR3 regions were amplified from the RNA transcripts. The TCR CDR3 was subjected to a first round of RT-PCR using the HTBI primer set and the Qiagen OneStep RT-PCR kit. TCRdb reran the public reads through fastp at Q25 and MiXCR, keeping productive beta chains. Identical CDR3 proteins give one entry, which carries the most common genes and DNA. The sample contains approximately 430,000 distinct CDR3 sequences, around 16% of them found a single time. The biggest ten clones account for 7.7% of the sample. Sequencing used blood. All receptors come from a woman under 30 with Graves' hyperthyroidism.

This clonotype has ten or more counts. The chain employs TRBV20-1 and TRBJ2-5, with TRBD2 matching 7 bases. CDR1 and CDR2 from the germline V gene are DFQATT and SNEGSKA (reference sequence). This CDR3 has 13 residues. V lost 5 bases, J lost 5 bases, and 8 bases stayed unmatched. The CDR3 loop is CSALRGGGETQYF. The CDR3 DNA reads TGCAGTGCTCTCCGCGGGGGAGGGGAGACCCAGTACTTC.

The table lists this clonotype with many counts. The V gene is TRBV30, the J gene TRBJ1-1; D possibly corresponds to TRBD1 (6 bases). The germline gives CDR1 GTSNPN, CDR2 SVGIG (reference sequence). This CDR3 has 15 residues. V lost 5 bases, J lost 0 bases, and 16 bases lay in between. The CDR3 DNA follows: TGTGCCTGGTTCACACACAGGGCCTTGAACACTGAAGCTTTCTTT. Translation gives CAWFTHRALNTEAFF.

This clonotype came up many times. V is TRBV7-9 and J is TRBJ1-5, with TRBD1 matching 7 bases. Germline-derived CDR1 and CDR2 are SEHNR and FQNEAQ (reference sequence). The CDR3 is 15 amino acids. The V segment lost 6 bases and the J segment 4 bases; nucleotides outside the gene matches: 9. CDR3 amino acids: CASRSGTEGNQPQHF. The DNA of the CDR3 is TGTGCCAGCAGATCCGGGACAGAGGGTAATCAGCCCCAGCATTTT.

At least ten counts were recorded for this clonotype. CDR3 sequence (DNA): TGTGCCAGCAGGTTTGGAAACACCATATATTTT. Translated: CASRFGNTIYF. The chain combines TRBV2 with TRBJ1-3; no definite D call. There are 11 residues in the CDR3. Germline V lookup: CDR1 SNHLY, CDR2 FYNNEI. The V and J ends lost 6 bases and 3 bases respectively, with 3 bases between them.

The chain is built from TRBV7-2 and TRBJ2-3; D gene unclear. V lost 1 base and J lost 6, with 11 bases in between. The CDR3 covers 14 residues. The V gene's germline CDR1 is SGHTA and CDR2 FQGNSA. The CDR3 region has the DNA TGTGCCAGCAGCTTAGGGATGGCTAGGGATACGCAGTATTTT. This encodes CASSLGMARDTQYF.

This clonotype was recorded at least ten times. V and J are TRBV11-2 and TRBJ2-2; possibly TRBD2 for D (5 bases). The CDR3 length is 14 residues. The V gene lost 4 bases and the J gene lost 5 bases, with 11 bases spanning the gap. CDR1 SGHAT and CDR2 FQNNGV come from the germline V gene. This CDR3 reads CASSSVRGTGELFF. The CDR3 bases are TGTGCCAGCAGCTCGGTCCGAGGGACCGGGGAGCTGTTTTTT.

The sample holds a few counts of this clonotype. J is TRBJ2-4 and V is TRBV2; D is possibly TRBD1 (6 bases). The germline V gene has CDR1 SNHLY and CDR2 FYNNEI. The V end was cut by 9 bases, the J end by 8 bases, with 26 bases between. The CDR3 extends over 16 amino acids. The CDR3 DNA follows: TGTGCCAGTCTCAAGGGCATCGACAGGCTAGGGGACATTCAGTACTTC. As protein: CASLKGIDRLGDIQYF.

Only a few counts were recorded for this clonotype. One base away lies a much larger clone, so this may be a sequencing read error. The J gene is TRBJ2-1, the V gene TRBV6-9, with 7 bases that match TRBD2. CDR1 is MNHGY, CDR2 SVAAGI, per germline. The CDR3 is 16 residues long. The CDR3 nucleotides read TGTGCCAGCAGTTACTTCGGGGGGTCATCCTACAATGGGCAGTTCTTC. It translates to CASSYFGGSSYNGQFF.

This clonotype was seen at least ten times. The chain has TRBV6-2 or TRBV6-3 and TRBJ2-6; D remains unclear. CDR1 is MNHEY and CDR2 is SVGEGT in the germline V gene. This CDR3 is 11 amino acids long. V was clipped by 3 bases and J by 13 bases, with 7 bases between them. This chain's CDR3 is CASSYPEVLTF. Written as DNA, the CDR3 is TGTGCCAGCAGTTATCCAGAAGTCCTGACTTTC.

The sample holds many counts of this clonotype. The chain joins TRBV6-1 to TRBJ2-3; 7 nucleotides agree with TRBD1. This CDR3 region has 16 residues. Germline values: CDR1 MNHNS, CDR2 SASEGT. V was pared by 8 bases and J by 3 bases, with 14 bases of the junction left unmatched. CDR3 protein: CASSSRTGRPTDTQYF. In nucleotides, the CDR3 is TGTGCCAGCTCCTCGCGGACAGGTCGACCGACAGATACGCAGTATTTT.

This clonotype was counted ten times or more. V usage is TRBV28 and J usage is TRBJ2-7; either TRBD1 or TRBD2 may supply D (5 bases each). Germline lookup yields CDR1 MDHEN and CDR2 SYDVKM. The CDR3 is 16 amino acids. Between the trimmed V and J ends, which lost 3 bases and 3 bases, there was a span of 18 bases. The CDR3 DNA reads as TGTGCCAGCAGTTTCTCTCTCCGGGACCTACACTACGAGCAGTACTTC. It yields the protein CASSFSLRDLHYEQYF.

This clonotype was recorded many times. The chain is built from TRBV6-1 and TRBJ2-7; 9 bases are shared with TRBD1. The V gene end was trimmed by 6 bases and the J gene end by 2 bases; junction bases not matched to a gene: 8. CDR1 MNHNS and CDR2 SASEGT come from the germline V gene. The CDR3 runs to 15 residues. CDR3 DNA sequence: TGTGCCAGCAGGACCGGGACAGGGTCCGCCTACGAGCAGTACTTC. It translates to CASRTGTGSAYEQYF.

This clonotype was detected ten times or more. The chain recombines TRBV20-1 with TRBJ1-5; no clear D gene. The CDR3 has 14 amino acids. Germline V gives CDR1 DFQATT, CDR2 SNEGSKA (reference sequence). V gave up 0 bases and J gave up 1 base, with 7 bases separating them. The CDR3 protein is CSARDGGSNQPQHF. The CDR3, as DNA: TGCAGTGCTAGAGATGGAGGCAGCAATCAGCCCCAGCATTTT.

This chain connects TRBV6-2 or TRBV6-3 to TRBJ1-1, with 9 bases that match TRBD1. This CDR3 is built from 16 residues. The V segment lost 0 bases and the J segment 9 bases; nucleotides outside the gene matches: 11. Germline V gene sequence: CDR1 MNHEY, CDR2 SVGEGT. The chain's CDR3 is CASSYSRSGTGQKAFF. CDR3 bases: TGTGCCAGCAGTTACTCCCGGTCCGGGACAGGGCAGAAAGCTTTCTTT.

This clonotype has a count of ten or more. The rearrangement joins TRBV7-3 to TRBJ2-5; 9 bases map to TRBD2. The CDR3 is 16 residues long. With V trimmed by 1 base and J by 2 bases, 5 bases remained unmatched. Germline V CDR1 and CDR2: SGHTA, FQGTGA. CDR3 nucleotide sequence: TGTGCCAGCAGCTTAAGGCCTAGCGGGGCTCAAGAGACCCAGTACTTC. As protein: CASSLRPSGAQETQYF.

This clonotype has ten or more counts. This chain joins TRBV24-1 and TRBJ2-7; TRBD2 matches at 9 bases. CDR3 size: 16 residues. J gave up 2 bases and V 0 bases, and 4 bases lay outside the gene matches. Germline V gene data show CDR1 as KGHDR and CDR2 as SFDVKD. The CDR3 DNA follows: TGTGCCACCAGTGATTTGAGCGGGGGGTCCCCCTACGAGCAGTACTTC. Translating it yields CATSDLSGGSPYEQYF.

This clonotype was picked up many times. The chain combines TRBV19 with TRBJ2-7; D not resolved. V lost 1 base and J lost 0, with 7 bases in between. Germline-derived CDR1 and CDR2 are LNHDA and SQIVND (reference sequence). This CDR3 has 14 residues. CDR3 DNA: TGTGCCAGTAGTATAGGAGAAGGCTCCTACGAGCAGTACTTC. This gives the protein CASSIGEGSYEQYF.

There are many counts of this clonotype. The chain employs TRBV7-3 and TRBJ2-2; TRBD1 aligns across 9 bases. This CDR3 has 17 residues. The ends lost 0 bases at V and 2 bases at J; junction bases unmatched: 4. CDR1 SGHTA and CDR2 FQGTGA come from the germline V gene. CDR3 residues: CASSLTGTGSNTGELFF. CDR3 bases: TGTGCCAGCAGCTTAACGGGGACAGGGTCCAACACCGGGGAGCTGTTTTTT. Variable domain in full (rest from reference TRBV7-3 and TRBJ2-2): GAGVSQTPSNKVTEKGKYVELRCDPISGHTALYWYRQSLGQGPEFLIYFQGTGAADDSGLPNDRFFAVRPEGSVSTLKIQRTERGDSAVYLCASSLTGTGSNTGELFFGEGSRLTVL.

This clonotype was seen at least ten times. The J gene is TRBJ1-5, the V gene TRBV30, with D hard to call. V was shortened by 5 bases and J by 6 bases, with 14 bases between the two germline ends. The CDR3 sequence is 13 residues long. Germline V gene data show CDR1 as GTSNPN and CDR2 as SVGIG (reference sequence). CDR3 residues: CAWAEQVGQPQHF. The CDR3 DNA reads as TGTGCCTGGGCCGAGCAGGTCGGTCAGCCCCAGCATTTT.

V is TRBV10-3 and J is TRBJ2-3, with D unclear. CDR3 length: 13 amino acids. Germline lookup yields CDR1 ENHRY and CDR2 SYGVKD. V was pared by 6 bases and J by 5 bases, with 12 bases between. CDR3 coding DNA: TGTGCCATCAGCGCCGGGCCTTTAGATACGCAGTATTTT. This codes for CAISAGPLDTQYF.

This clonotype was seen repeatedly, ten times or more. The V gene is TRBV5-1, the J gene TRBJ1-6; 10 positions match TRBD1. V dropped 4 bases and J dropped 7; count of bases not matched to a gene: 5. CDR3 length: 15 amino acids. CDR1 is SGHRS and CDR2 is YFSETQ in the germline V gene. This CDR3 is CASSESGQGNSPLHF. For the CDR3, the DNA is TGCGCCAGCAGCGAGTCGGGACAGGGGAATTCACCCCTCCACTTT.

This clonotype was counted many times. The chain combines TRBV20-1 with TRBJ2-5; 8 bases agree with TRBD2. V lost 4 bases and J lost 4; bases outside the gene matches: 11. Germline V gene data show CDR1 as DFQATT and CDR2 as SNEGSKA (reference sequence). This CDR3 has 15 residues. CDR3 amino acids: CSAISPGLVPETQYF. The CDR3 region has the DNA TGCAGTGCTATATCGCCGGGACTAGTCCCAGAGACCCAGTACTTC.

This sequence joins TRBV10-3 and TRBJ1-3; the match to TRBD1 covers 7 bases. Germline V gene lookup returns CDR1 ENHRY and CDR2 SYGVKD. The CDR3 runs 16 residues. The V and J ends lost 4 bases and 2 bases, in that order; junction bases with no gene match: 8. CDR3 protein: CAISASGTAPGNTIYF. The CDR3 region has the DNA TGTGCCATCAGTGCCTCCGGGACAGCACCTGGAAACACCATATATTTT.

This clonotype was seen a handful of times. CDR3 region: CASSYGLAGGFTDTQYF. In nucleotides, the CDR3 is TGTGCCAGCAGCTATGGACTAGCGGGGGGCTTCACAGATACGCAGTATTTT. This chain links TRBV7-9 with TRBJ2-3; 14 bases are shared with TRBD2. The J segment lost 2 bases and the V segment lost 4 bases, leaving 5 bases of the junction unmatched. The CDR3 has 17 amino acids. In germline, CDR1 is SEHNR, CDR2 FQNEAQ (reference sequence).

This clonotype came up a few times. V and J are TRBV3-1 and TRBJ2-1; D gene ambiguous. In germline, CDR1 is LGHDT, CDR2 YNNKEL (reference sequence). V gave up 2 bases and J gave up 6 bases, with 8 bases separating them. The CDR3 has 13 amino acids. CDR3 amino acids: CASSQSGPNEQFF. The CDR3 DNA reads TGTGCCAGCAGCCAATCCGGACCCAATGAGCAGTTCTTC.